This T cell receptor beta chain was obtained from a study of T cells after yellow fever vaccination. Overall study findings and caveats: When the response was secondary, it was weaker but reached its peak faster, day 5 versus 15.

The CDR3 is made up of 15 amino acids. The V gene's germline CDR1 is LGHDT and CDR2 YNNKEL (reference sequence). V lost 0 bases and J lost 10, with 13 bases in between. Only a few counts were recorded for this clonotype. Its antigen is unknown. Using its own MiXCR run on the 5' RACE reads, TCRdb lists one record per CDR3 protein. There are about 320,000 distinct CDR3 sequences in the sample; around 4.5% occur only once, and roughly 21% lies in the top ten. The chain couples TRBV3-1 to TRBJ1-6, with D unresolved. The clonotype originates from a man younger than 35 who received the YFV17D yellow fever vaccine. The sequences come from PBMCs, collected 15 days after the yellow fever booster vaccination. The CDR3 is CASSQDPVRESPLHF. CDR3 sequence (DNA): TGTGCCAGCAGCCAAGATCCGGTTCGGGAGTCACCCCTCCACTTT.